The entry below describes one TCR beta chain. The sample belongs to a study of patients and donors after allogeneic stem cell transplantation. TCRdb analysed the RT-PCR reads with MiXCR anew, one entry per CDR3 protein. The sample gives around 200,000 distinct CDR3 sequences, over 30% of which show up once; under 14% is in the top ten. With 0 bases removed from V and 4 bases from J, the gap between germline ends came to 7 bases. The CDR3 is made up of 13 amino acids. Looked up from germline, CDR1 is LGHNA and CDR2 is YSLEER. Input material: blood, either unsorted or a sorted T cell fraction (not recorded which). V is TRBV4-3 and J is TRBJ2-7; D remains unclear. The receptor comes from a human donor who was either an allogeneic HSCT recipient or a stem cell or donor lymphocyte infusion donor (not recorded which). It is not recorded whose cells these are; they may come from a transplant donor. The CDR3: CASSQEIGYEQYF. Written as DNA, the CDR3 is TGCGCCAGCAGCCAAGAGATCGGGTACGAGCAGTACTTC.